This TCR beta chain comes out of a study of blood T cell repertoires in COVID-19. The method was immunoSEQ multiplex PCR; TCRdb's version includes in-frame clones alone and lacks a portion of them. The data show about 260,000 clones, approximately 91% seen once. CDR3 length: 16 amino acids. The V and J ends lost 2 bases and 1 base, in that order; junction bases with no gene match: 5. Germline CDR1 is SEHNR and CDR2 is FQNEAQ (reference sequence). This clone has just a few counts. The sequence was collected from a person aged 18-29 years with COVID-19, enrolled during active disease. Sample: peripheral blood. The chain is built from TRBV7-9 and TRBJ2-7; TRBD2 aligns across 10 bases. CDR3 sequence: CASSLSLAGASYEQYF. CDR3 in DNA: TGTGCCAGCAGCTTATCTCTAGCGGGAGCGTCCTACGAGCAGTACTTC.